This T cell receptor beta chain was sequenced in a study of vaccination effects on CD4 cells after COVID-19. Study-level points and caveats: Late post-vaccination, clones induced by infection and those induced by vaccine underwent marked clonal contraction.

A word on this clone: The antigen is undetermined.

Assay: immunoSEQ multiplex PCR; the TCRdb copy retains only in-frame clones and omits some. In the table there are 75,000 to 100,000 clones, 77% of which are singletons. The CDR3 length is 14 residues. The ends were cut back, 5 bases at V and 1 base at J, with 11 bases in the middle. From germline, CDR1 is MNHEY and CDR2 SVGEGT. Antigen-specific CD4+ T cells were expanded with viral peptide pools in the ViraFEST assay before sequencing. When about ten days of culture had elapsed, CD4+ T cells were isolated. Each participant was given two doses of one vaccine (BNT162b2 or mRNA-1273). Vaccine recipients had no previous SARS-CoV-2 infection; their nucleocapsid antibodies were negative. It was on days 3 and 7 that half the medium was replaced with IL-2 medium.

The chain carries TRBV6-2 or TRBV6-3 and TRBJ2-5; tentative D call: TRBD2 (6 bases). The TCR originated in a human donor who received a COVID-19 vaccine. Sample: CD4+ T cells from PBMCs cultured with HCoV-OC43 spike peptides, taken after COVID-19 vaccination. Subset described: HCoV-OC43 spike overlapping peptide pool stimulation. The DNA for the CDR3 is TGTGCCAGCAGTCCACCCGGGGGCCAAGAGACCCAGTACTTC. Translating gives CASSPPGGQETQYF.